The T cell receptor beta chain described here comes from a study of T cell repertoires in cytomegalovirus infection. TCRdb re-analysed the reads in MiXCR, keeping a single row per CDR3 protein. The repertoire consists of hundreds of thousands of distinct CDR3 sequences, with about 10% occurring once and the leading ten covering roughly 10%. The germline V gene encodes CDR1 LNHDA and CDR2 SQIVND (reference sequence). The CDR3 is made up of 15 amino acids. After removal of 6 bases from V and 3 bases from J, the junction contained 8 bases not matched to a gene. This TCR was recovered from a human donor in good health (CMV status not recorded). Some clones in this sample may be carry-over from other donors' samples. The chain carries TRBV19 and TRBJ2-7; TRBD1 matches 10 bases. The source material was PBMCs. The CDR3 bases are TGTGCCAGTAGGGACCCCGGACAGGGGGTCTACGAGCAGTACTTC. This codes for CASRDPGQGVYEQYF.